One sample yielded the 20 T cell receptor beta chains listed below, sequenced in a study of CD8+ T cells in alopecia areata. In each case, RNA was isolated and then reverse transcribed into cDNA as the sequencing template. The repertoire was sequenced with immunoSEQ multiplex PCR; TCRdb's copy has only in-frame clones and lacks some. The sample lists 150,000 to 200,000 clones; less than 70% were seen once. Described treatment: oral pan-JAK inhibitor, 5-10 mg twice daily. The source was CD4+ T cells sorted from blood, collected around week 49, from a patient treated with tofacitinib. These receptors were collected from a human donor with alopecia areata.

The sample holds one count of this clone. V usage is TRBV5-4 and J usage is TRBJ2-6; 10 bases map to TRBD1. The CDR3 is 16 residues long. The germline V gene encodes CDR1 SGHNT and CDR2 YYREEE (reference sequence). Unmatched junction bases numbered 7, after V lost 5 bases and J lost 5 bases. CDR3 DNA: TGTGCCAGCAGTCGAAATGACAGGGGGCGGGCCAACGTCCTGACTTTC. Protein sequence: CASSRNDRGRANVLTF. The variable domain in full, with the rest retrieved from reference TRBV5-4 and TRBJ2-6, is ETGVTQSPTHLIKTRGQQVTLRCSSQSGHNTVSWYQQALGQGPQFIFQYYREEENGRGNFPPRFSGLQFPNYSSELNVNALELDDSALYLCASSRNDRGRANVLTFGAGSRLTVL.

This clone was detected once. The V gene is TRBV29-1, the J gene TRBJ1-2; no firm D call. V lost 1 base and J lost 2, with 11 bases in between. Germline assignment: CDR1 SQVTM and CDR2 ANQGSEA. The length of the CDR3 is 14 residues. Here the CDR3 reads CSVEASQRNYGYTF. The DNA for the CDR3 is TGCAGCGTTGAAGCAAGCCAGCGAAACTATGGCTACACCTTC.

This chain connects TRBV29-1 to TRBJ1-2; D is possibly TRBD1 (6 bases). CDR1 is SQVTM, CDR2 ANQGSEA, per germline. The V end lost 6 bases, the J end lost 9 bases, and 17 bases lay between the germline ends. The CDR3 length is 12 residues. Written as DNA, the CDR3 is TGCAGCGTCGCCCCACAGGGTGGCAGCTACACCTTC. Translated, it gives CSVAPQGGSYTF.

CDR3 sequence (DNA): TGTGCCACCAGCAGAGTGAGGGGCCTAAATCTGAACACTGAAGCTTTCTTT. Amino acids: CATSRVRGLNLNTEAFF. The rearrangement links TRBV15 to TRBJ1-1; a possible D gene is TRBD1 (5 bases). CDR1 and CDR2 (germline): LNHNV, YYDKDF (reference sequence). This CDR3 is built from 17 residues. Trimming left V 1 base short and J 0 bases short, with 15 bases between.

This clone was counted only a few times. The genes are TRBV27 and TRBJ2-7; 9 nucleotides match TRBD2. Germline CDR1 reads MNHEY; CDR2 reads SMNVEV (reference sequence). Unmatched junction bases numbered 7, after V lost 4 bases and J lost 3 bases. This CDR3 comprises 15 residues. CDR3 DNA: TGTGCCAGCAGTTCTGCGGGGGGGCCAAACTACGAGCAGTACTTC. Its translation: CASSSAGGPNYEQYF.

The chain recombines TRBV5-1 with TRBJ2-3, with D perhaps given as TRBD1 or TRBD2 (5 bases each). The V end was cut by 0 bases, the J end by 3 bases, with 14 bases between. The CDR3 runs 16 residues. CDR1 is SGHRS, CDR2 YFSETQ, per germline. The CDR3 is CASSLAFRDDTDTQYF. DNA for the CDR3: TGCGCCAGCAGCTTGGCGTTTCGGGACGATACAGATACGCAGTATTTT.

The chain has TRBV15 and TRBJ1-1, with D maybe TRBD1 (5 bases). The germline V and J ends were trimmed by 4 bases and 6 bases, with 15 bases remaining between them. Per the germline V gene, CDR1 is LNHNV and CDR2 is YYDKDF (reference sequence). There are 14 residues in the CDR3. CDR3 nucleotides: TGTGCCACCAGCAACCCTGGGGGTAACGCTGAAGCTTTCTTT. This gives the protein CATSNPGGNAEAFF.

In this sample, this clone turned up a few times. The chain uses TRBV5-1 and TRBJ2-1, with 12 bases fitting TRBD2. J lost 1 base, V lost 3 bases, and 5 bases had no gene match. The CDR3 consists of 17 residues. Looked up from germline, CDR1 is SGHRS and CDR2 is YFSETQ. The CDR3 protein is CASSSPLAGGSYNEQFF. In DNA form, the CDR3 reads TGCGCCAGCAGCTCTCCACTAGCGGGAGGATCCTACAATGAGCAGTTCTTC.

The genes are TRBV7-2 and TRBJ2-5; a possible D gene is TRBD2 (5 bases). The germline gives CDR1 SGHTA, CDR2 FQGNSA. Between the trimmed V and J ends, which lost 5 bases and 5 bases, there was a span of 18 bases. The CDR3 has 15 residues. The CDR3 region is CASSPDRGGRETQYF. The CDR3 bases are TGTGCCAGCAGCCCAGACCGTGGCGGGCGGGAGACCCAGTACTTC.

This CDR3 reads CAISDRGRGQETQYF. The CDR3 DNA sequence: TGTGCCATCAGTGACAGGGGAAGGGGCCAAGAGACCCAGTACTTC. The genes are TRBV10-3 and TRBJ2-5; perhaps TRBD1 as D (6 bases). From germline, CDR1 is ENHRY and CDR2 SYGVKD. With 3 bases removed from V and 1 base from J, the gap between germline ends came to 12 bases. This CDR3 has 15 amino acids.

The J gene is TRBJ2-5, the V gene TRBV29-1; no firm D call. Germline CDR1 is SQVTM and CDR2 is ANQGSEA. Trimming removed 8 bases at V and 4 bases at J, with 14 bases between. This CDR3 has 12 residues. Here the CDR3 DNA reads TGCAGCTCTGACTTAGGTAGAGAGACCCAGTACTTC. Translated: CSSDLGRETQYF.

In its sample, this clone was seen once. The V gene is TRBV29-1, the J gene TRBJ2-1; weak D call: TRBD2 (6 bases). Per germline, CDR1 SQVTM and CDR2 ANQGSEA. V was shortened by 5 bases and J by 13 bases, with 21 bases between the two germline ends. This CDR3 has 13 residues. The CDR3 sequence is CSVTTGVGTSQFF. The CDR3 nucleotides read TGCAGCGTTACCACGGGGGTGGGTACATCCCAGTTCTTC.

This chain links TRBV29-1 with TRBJ2-1; TRBD2 matches at 7 bases. V shed 7 bases, J shed 0 bases, and the junction held 6 bases outside the gene matches. The CDR3 loop spans 14 amino acids. Germline V gene sequence: CDR1 SQVTM, CDR2 ANQGSEA. In nucleotides, the CDR3 is TGCAGCGCCGCTAGCGGTAGCTCCTACAATGAGCAGTTCTTC. This translates into CSAASGSSYNEQFF.

The table lists this clone with a count of one. The chain couples TRBV11-2 to TRBJ2-3; tentatively, D is TRBD2 (5 bases). Germline V CDR1 and CDR2: SGHAT, FQNNGV. Between the trimmed V and J ends, which lost 0 bases and 3 bases, there was a span of 13 bases. CDR3 length: 16 residues. CDR3 protein: CASSLDLARTTDTQYF. The CDR3 nucleotides read TGTGCCAGCAGCTTAGATCTTGCCAGGACTACAGATACGCAGTATTTT.

This chain joins TRBV5-4 and TRBJ2-1; TRBD1 agrees at 7 bases. After removal of 2 bases from V and 7 bases from J, the junction contained 6 bases not matched to a gene. CDR1 SGHNT and CDR2 YYREEE come from the germline V gene (reference sequence). There are 14 residues in the CDR3. The CDR3 bases are TGTGCCAGCAGCTTTAGGGGGCTGGGGAATGAGCAGTTCTTC. Translation: CASSFRGLGNEQFF.

The chain couples TRBV20-1 to TRBJ2-1, with D unresolved. Germline V gene data show CDR1 as DFQATT and CDR2 as SNEGSKA (reference sequence). The ends were cut back, 6 bases at V and 7 bases at J, with 10 bases in the middle. CDR3 length: 11 amino acids. The CDR3: CSAPLGNEQFF. As DNA, the CDR3 is TGCAGTGCGCCCCTCGGGAATGAGCAGTTCTTC.

The chain uses TRBV25-1 and TRBJ1-2; 8 bases are shared with TRBD1. The germline V gene encodes CDR1 MGHDK and CDR2 SYGVNS. Losses at the gene ends were 3 bases for V and 5 bases for J; bases not matched to a gene: 14. The CDR3 is made up of 17 amino acids. Written as DNA, the CDR3 is TGTGCCAGCAGTGAGGTCGGAGGCAGGGGGCATAGTTATGGCTACACCTTC. Amino acid sequence: CASSEVGGRGHSYGYTF.

This clone was counted between two and nine times. The rearrangement uses TRBV9 and TRBJ2-5; no reliable D call. The CDR3 has 14 amino acids. The V gene lost 0 bases and the J gene lost 5 bases, with 11 bases spanning the gap. Germline CDR1 reads SGDLS; CDR2 reads YYNGEE. The CDR3 sequence: CASSVVDSGETQYF. The CDR3 DNA reads TGTGCCAGCAGCGTAGTCGATAGTGGGGAGACCCAGTACTTC.

V is TRBV5-1 and J is TRBJ1-5; possible D gene TRBD1, 6 bases. The CDR3 sequence is 15 residues long. V was trimmed by 0 bases and J by 3 bases, leaving 10 bases between them. Germline V lookup: CDR1 SGHRS, CDR2 YFSETQ. For the CDR3, the DNA is TGCGCCAGCAGCTTGGAGACAGGCAACAATCAGCCCCAGCATTTT. Protein sequence: CASSLETGNNQPQHF.

This clone was picked up a small number of times. The rearrangement joins TRBV29-1 to TRBJ2-7; D is perhaps TRBD1 (6 bases). Germline CDR1 reads SQVTM; CDR2 reads ANQGSEA. This CDR3 has 13 residues. V lost 6 bases and J lost 0, with 12 bases in between. CDR3 sequence reads: CSVTTGSSYEQYF. The CDR3 DNA reads as TGCAGCGTCACTACAGGGAGCTCCTACGAGCAGTACTTC.